The rows below give T cell receptor beta chains drawn from one sample of a study of T cell repertoires in cytomegalovirus infection. MiXCR, run by TCRdb on the reads, gives a single entry per CDR3 protein. The sample includes more than 500,000 distinct CDR3 sequences, approximately 15% of them seen just once. Sequenced material: CD8+ T cells from PBMCs. These receptors were collected from a human donor in good health (CMV status not recorded). Some clones in this sample may be carry-over from other donors' samples. CDR3s include the opening cysteine and the closing phenylalanine or tryptophan. D genes are given only for firm matches. Expanded clones get a size class; other rows say once, few or many, or leave the size out.

V	size	D	J	DNA	CDR3
TRBV7-9	many	NA	TRBJ1-1	TGTGCCAGCAGCCTAACGTCTATCGTGCCGAACACTGAAGCTTTCTTT	CASSLTSIVPNTEAFF
TRBV12-3/TRBV12-4	many	NA	TRBJ2-1	TGTGCCAGCAGTTTAGGGCAGGGAGGTTTCGAGCAGTTCTTC	CASSLGQGGFEQFF
TRBV12-3/TRBV12-4	many	NA	TRBJ2-7	TGTGCCAGCAGTCTCCAGGGCGGAGGCTACGAGCAGTACTTC	CASSLQGGGYEQYF
TRBV6-5	few	NA	TRBJ2-3	TGTGCCAGCAGAGTGGACCCATCGGATACGCAGTATTTT	CASRVDPSDTQYF
TRBV7-9	many	NA	TRBJ2-1	TGTGCCAGCAGCTTAGACGGGCAGGGGACCTACAATGAGCAGTTCTTC	CASSLDGQGTYNEQFF
TRBV12-3/TRBV12-4	many	NA	TRBJ1-3	TGTGCCAGCAGTCCCTCTCCGGGAAACACCATATATTTT	CASSPSPGNTIYF
TRBV5-6	many	NA	TRBJ1-2	TGTGCCAGCAGCTCTGGTCTGTATGGCTACACCTTC	CASSSGLYGYTF
TRBV7-6	many	NA	TRBJ2-3	TGTGCCAGCAGCCCGCGTCTCGAAGATACGCAGTATTTT	CASSPRLEDTQYF
TRBV7-2	NA	TRBD1	TRBJ2-3	TGTGCCAGCAGCTTATCCCCGTTGGCCCGGACAGGGGTTATTACAGATACGCAGGATTTT	CASSLSPLARTGVITDTQDF
TRBV28	few	NA	TRBJ1-2	TGTGCCAGCAGTTTGAGGGTACCCTTCAACTATGGCTACACCTTC	CASSLRVPFNYGYTF
TRBV20-1	NA	TRBD1	TRBJ1-1	TGCAGTGCTAGAGACAGGGGGTTGGCAGTGACTGAAGCTTTCTTT	CSARDRGLAVTEAFF
TRBV27	few	NA	TRBJ1-2	TGTGCCAGCAGTTTATTAGGCAGATCGGACTATGGCTACACCTTC	CASSLLGRSDYGYTF
TRBV6-1	many	TRBD1	TRBJ1-6	TGTGCCAGCAGGGGGGACAGGGGGCTGACATCTCCGGCTTCACCCCTCCACTTT	CASRGDRGLTSPASPLHF
TRBV19	NA	NA	TRBJ1-5	TGTGCCAGTAGCTGGACAGATAATCAGCCCACGCATTTT	CASSWTDNQPTHF
TRBV25-1	NA	NA	TRBJ2-5	TGTGCCAGCAGTGAATATCGAGCGGCCGAGACCCAGTACTTC	CASSEYRAAETQYF
TRBV27	many	TRBD2	TRBJ2-3	TGTGCCAGCAGTTTATTAGGTGGTAGCGGGAGAGTTACAGATACGCAGTATTTT	CASSLLGGSGRVTDTQYF
TRBV11-2	many	NA	TRBJ2-7	TGTGCCAGCAGCCGGCAACTCGAGCAGTACTTC	CASSRQLEQYF
TRBV4-2	few	NA	TRBJ2-1	TGTGCCAGCAGCCAAGAGCGGGGGCTTAAGAATGAGCAGTTCTTC	CASSQERGLKNEQFF
TRBV20-1	NA	TRBD1	TRBJ1-3	TGCAGTGCTAGACCGGGACAGGGGACAAGCTCTGGAAACACCATATATTTT	CSARPGQGTSSGNTIYF
TRBV4-1	few	TRBD2	TRBJ2-2	TGCGCCAGCAGGAATAGAGCGGGAATGAACACCGGGGAGCTGTTTTTT	CASRNRAGMNTGELFF
TRBV15	NA	TRBD1	TRBJ2-1	TGTGCCACCAGCCCCCGTAGGGACAGGAGTTCTGAGCAGTTCTTC	CATSPRRDRSSEQFF
TRBV6-5	NA	NA	TRBJ2-7	TGTGCCAGCAGTTACTCGATTAAGGTCGAGCAGTACTTC	CASSYSIKVEQYF
TRBV20-1	NA	NA	TRBJ1-2	TGCAGTGCTAGACAGGCCCGGCGTAGCTATGGCTACACCTTC	CSARQARRSYGYTF
TRBV11-2	many	TRBD2	TRBJ2-2	TGTGCCAGCAGCCAGACTAGCGGGAGGGCAGGTGTGGAGCTGTTTTTT	CASSQTSGRAGVELFF
TRBV12-3/TRBV12-4	many	TRBD2	TRBJ2-1	TGTGCCAGCAGTTCGAGAACCGGGACTAGAGTCTACAATGAGCAGTTCTTC	CASSSRTGTRVYNEQFF
TRBV20-1	medium-sized	TRBD2	TRBJ2-1	TGCAGTGCTAGAGATCTCGAGACTAGCGGATCCTACAATGAGCAGTTCTTC	CSARDLETSGSYNEQFF
TRBV15	NA	TRBD1	TRBJ2-1	TGTGCCACCAGCGGCCGGGACAGCGCCCGCAATGAGCAGTTCTTC	CATSGRDSARNEQFF
TRBV27	few	NA	TRBJ1-2	TGTGCCAGCAGTTTATACAGGGAAACTAACTATGGCTACACCTTC	CASSLYRETNYGYTF
TRBV6-1	few	NA	TRBJ1-1	TGTGCCAGCTCGGAGGGGGGGATCAACACTGAAGCTTTCTTT	CASSEGGINTEAFF
TRBV19	NA	NA	TRBJ2-1	TGTGCCAGTAGTATAGGTAACTCCTACAATGAGCAGTTCTTC	CASSIGNSYNEQFF
TRBV19	many	NA	TRBJ1-2	TGTGCCAGTAGGGGAGGACAGTTATTTGGCTACACCTTC	CASRGGQLFGYTF
TRBV29-1	many	NA	TRBJ2-1	TGCAGCGTTTTGTGGCGGTACAATGAGCAGTTCTTC	CSVLWRYNEQFF
TRBV19	few	NA	TRBJ2-1	TGTGCCAGTAGTAAGGGGGGGCTTACCTACAATGAGCAGTTCTTC	CASSKGGLTYNEQFF
TRBV27	few	TRBD1	TRBJ2-7	TGTGCCAGCAGTTTATCGTATGGGACAGTTACCTACGAGCAGTACTTC	CASSLSYGTVTYEQYF
TRBV13	NA	NA	TRBJ1-5	TGTGCCAGCAGCTCGGGACGAGAAAAACAGCCCCAGCATTTT	CASSSGREKQPQHF
TRBV9	few	NA	TRBJ1-1	TGTGCCAGCAGCGAGCCCCGTGGGAATCCTGAAGCTTTCTTT	CASSEPRGNPEAFF
TRBV7-9	few	TRBD1	TRBJ1-2	TGTGCCAGCAGCTATAGGGACAGCGACTATGGCTACACCTTC	CASSYRDSDYGYTF
TRBV27	many	NA	TRBJ2-1	TGTGCCAGCAGTCCGCAAGTAGTCCCCTACAATGAGCAGTTCTTC	CASSPQVVPYNEQFF
TRBV5-1	many	TRBD1	TRBJ1-2	TGCGCCAGCAGCCCCGAACCCGACAGGGCCTTCCATGGCTACACCTTC	CASSPEPDRAFHGYTF
TRBV5-8	few	NA	TRBJ1-5	TGTGCCAGCAGCTTCGTGACAGTCTATAGCAATCAGCCCCAGCATTTT	CASSFVTVYSNQPQHF
TRBV6-6	few	NA	TRBJ2-5	TGTGCCAGCAGAACCCCCACCGGGGCTAGTTGGGCCCAGTACTTC	CASRTPTGASWAQYF
TRBV20-1	NA	TRBD2	TRBJ2-1	TGCAGTGCTAGATCCATGGGGCACCTAGCGGGGGGGCCCTACAATGAGCAGTTCTTC	CSARSMGHLAGGPYNEQFF
TRBV20-1	NA	NA	TRBJ1-1	TGCAGTCCACCCGGCAGGTCCAACACTGAAGCTTTCTTT	CSPPGRSNTEAFF
TRBV6-5	few	NA	TRBJ2-1	TGTGCCAGCAGCGCAATCGGGGGTGGAGGGGGCACCTACAATGAGCAGTTCTTC	CASSAIGGGGGTYNEQFF
TRBV4-1	many	NA	TRBJ1-1	TGCGCCAGCAGCCACCACCCCTATGGAGGGGGGACCACTGAAGCTTTCTTT	CASSHHPYGGGTTEAFF
TRBV4-1	many	NA	TRBJ2-2	TGCGCCAGCAGCCAAGGTCTGGAGCTGTTTTTT	CASSQGLELFF
TRBV11-2	many	TRBD2	TRBJ2-7	TGTGCCAGCAGCCCGGAACGGACTAGCGGGAGATACGAGCAGTACTTC	CASSPERTSGRYEQYF
TRBV19	NA	NA	TRBJ1-5	TGTGCCAGTAGTATAGTTCCCCTCACGGTAGATCAGCCCCAGCATTTT	CASSIVPLTVDQPQHF
TRBV3-1	few	TRBD2	TRBJ2-7	TGTGCCAGCAGCCCGAGTCTGCGGGGGAGGACCTACGAGCAGTACTTC	CASSPSLRGRTYEQYF
TRBV5-1	NA	TRBD1	TRBJ2-3	TGCGCCAGCAGCTATCCCCGGACAGGGGGAGAAGACACAGATACGCAGTATTTT	CASSYPRTGGEDTDTQYF
TRBV9	NA	TRBD2	TRBJ2-3	TGTGCCAGCAGCGAGACTAGCGGGGGGGGCACAGATACGCAGTATTTT	CASSETSGGGTDTQYF
TRBV2	few	NA	TRBJ2-1	TGTGCCAGCAGTAGCCGGACTGCCAATGAGCAGTTCTTC	CASSSRTANEQFF
TRBV10-2	few	NA	TRBJ1-5	TGCGCCAGCAGTGTTGCAGGGTTTCAGCCCCAGCATTTT	CASSVAGFQPQHF
TRBV6-5	NA	NA	TRBJ2-5	TGTGCCAGCAGTTACAGCATGGCGATACAAGAGACCCAGTACTTC	CASSYSMAIQETQYF
TRBV12-3/TRBV12-4	many	NA	TRBJ2-1	TGTGCCAGTTCAACAGGGAGAGCCGATGAGCAGTTCTTC	CASSTGRADEQFF
TRBV4-1	few	NA	TRBJ1-6	TGCGCCAGCAGCTTTGGGGGGGGGAATTCACCCCTCCACTTT	CASSFGGGNSPLHF
TRBV29-1	NA	NA	TRBJ2-5	TGCAGCGTTATCCAGCGGGAGACCCAGTACTTC	CSVIQRETQYF